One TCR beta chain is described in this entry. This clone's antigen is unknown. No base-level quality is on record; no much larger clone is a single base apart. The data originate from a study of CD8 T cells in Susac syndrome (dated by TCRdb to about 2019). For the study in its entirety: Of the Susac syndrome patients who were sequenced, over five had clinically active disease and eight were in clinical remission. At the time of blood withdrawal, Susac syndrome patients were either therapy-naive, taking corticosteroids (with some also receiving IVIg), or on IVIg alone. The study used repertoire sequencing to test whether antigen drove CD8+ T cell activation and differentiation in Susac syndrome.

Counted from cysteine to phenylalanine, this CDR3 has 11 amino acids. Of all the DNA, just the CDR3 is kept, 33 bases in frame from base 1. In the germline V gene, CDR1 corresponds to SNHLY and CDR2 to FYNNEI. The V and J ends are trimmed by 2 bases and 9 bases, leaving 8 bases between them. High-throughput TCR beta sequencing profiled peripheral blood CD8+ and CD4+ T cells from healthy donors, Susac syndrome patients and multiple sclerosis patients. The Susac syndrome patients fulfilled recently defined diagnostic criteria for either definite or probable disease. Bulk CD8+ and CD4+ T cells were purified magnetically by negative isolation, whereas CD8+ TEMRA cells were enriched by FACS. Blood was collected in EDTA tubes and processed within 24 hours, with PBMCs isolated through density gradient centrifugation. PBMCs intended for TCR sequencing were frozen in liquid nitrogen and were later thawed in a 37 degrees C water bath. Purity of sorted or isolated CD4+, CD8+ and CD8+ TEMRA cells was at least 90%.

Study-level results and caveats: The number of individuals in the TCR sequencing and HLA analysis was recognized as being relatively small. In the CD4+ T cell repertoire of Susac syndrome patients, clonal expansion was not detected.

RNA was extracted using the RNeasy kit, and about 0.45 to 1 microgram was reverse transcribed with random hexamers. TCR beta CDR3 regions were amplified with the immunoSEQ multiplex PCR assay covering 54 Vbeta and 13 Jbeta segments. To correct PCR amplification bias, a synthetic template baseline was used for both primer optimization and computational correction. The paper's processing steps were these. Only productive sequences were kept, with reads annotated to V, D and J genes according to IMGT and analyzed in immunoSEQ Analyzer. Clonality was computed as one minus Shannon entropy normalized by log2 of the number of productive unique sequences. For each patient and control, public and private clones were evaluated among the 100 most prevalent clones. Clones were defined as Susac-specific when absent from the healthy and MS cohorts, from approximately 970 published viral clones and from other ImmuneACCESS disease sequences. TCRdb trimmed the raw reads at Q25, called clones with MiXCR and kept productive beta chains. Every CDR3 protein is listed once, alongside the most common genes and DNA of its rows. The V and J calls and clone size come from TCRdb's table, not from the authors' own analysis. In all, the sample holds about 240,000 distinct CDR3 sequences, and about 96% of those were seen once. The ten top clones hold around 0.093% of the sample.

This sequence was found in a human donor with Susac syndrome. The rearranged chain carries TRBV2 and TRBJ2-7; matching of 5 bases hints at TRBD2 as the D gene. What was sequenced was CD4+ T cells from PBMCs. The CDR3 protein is CASSETAAQYF. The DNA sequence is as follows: TGTGCCAGCAGTGAAACAGCGGCGCAGTACTTC.